The 19 T cell receptor beta chains below come from one sample, sequenced in a study of T cell repertoires in ileal Crohn's disease. Documented time point: neoterminal ileum biopsy at postoperative endoscopy, about 6 months after surgery. Clones were sequenced by immunoSEQ multiplex PCR, and TCRdb holds only the in-frame ones, with some missing. The top ten hold around 2% of the sample, which has about 62,000 clones, 85% to 90% seen once. Sequencing was performed on ileal tissue. Receptor source: an adult with Crohn's disease.

This clone was detected a few times. The rearrangement uses TRBV18 and TRBJ1-2, with 10 positions matching TRBD1. The CDR3 is 13 residues long. After removal of 4 bases from V and 5 bases from J, the junction contained 1 base not matched to a gene. CDR1 is KGHSH and CDR2 is LQKENI in the germline V gene. As DNA, the CDR3 is TGTGCCAGCTCACAGGGACAGGGGTATGGCTACACCTTC. Amino acid sequence: CASSQGQGYGYTF.

This chain joins TRBV11-1 and TRBJ2-1; D is unresolved. This CDR3 has 13 residues. The V gene lost 1 base and the J gene lost 5 bases, with 6 bases spanning the gap. Germline V gene data show CDR1 as SGHAT and CDR2 as FQDESV (reference sequence). CDR3 coding DNA: TGTGCCAGCAGCTTAGGGCAGAACAATGAGCAGTTCTTC. Encoded protein: CASSLGQNNEQFF. Full variable domain (missing parts from reference TRBV11-1 and TRBJ2-1): EAEVAQSPRYKITEKSQAVAFWCDPISGHATLYWYRQILGQGPELLVQFQDESVVDDSQLPKDRFSAERLKGVDSTLKIQPAELGDSAMYLCASSLGQNNEQFFGPGTRLTVL.

The chain employs TRBV5-6 and TRBJ2-1; TRBD2 aligns across 11 bases. Germline V gene sequence: CDR1 SGHDT, CDR2 YYEEEE. With V trimmed by 4 bases and J by 4 bases, 4 bases remained unmatched. The CDR3 runs 15 residues. The CDR3 DNA follows: TGTGCCAGCAGCGAGGGACTAGCGGATTACAATGAGCAGTTCTTC. This codes for CASSEGLADYNEQFF. The full variable domain, its missing parts supplied by reference TRBV5-6 and TRBJ2-1, is DAGVTQSPTHLIKTRGQQVTLRCSPKSGHDTVSWYQQALGQGPQFIFQYYEEEERQRGNFPDRFSGHQFPNYSSELNVNALLLGDSALYLCASSEGLADYNEQFFGPGTRLTVL.

The genes are TRBV7-6 and TRBJ1-1; D might be TRBD1 (6 bases). Germline CDR1 is SGHVS and CDR2 is FNYEAQ. The CDR3 sequence is 13 residues long. Trimming took off 5 bases at V and 10 bases at J, with 17 bases between the two ends. The CDR3 nucleotides read TGTGCCAGCAGCCTTACCTTACAGGGTAGAGCTTTCTTT. Translation gives CASSLTLQGRAFF.

This chain links TRBV28 with TRBJ1-5, with D perhaps TRBD1 (5 bases). This CDR3 has 12 residues. Trimming left V 6 bases short and J 4 bases short, with 7 bases between. Germline CDR1 reads MDHEN; CDR2 reads SYDVKM. The CDR3 DNA is TGTGCCAGCAGCAGGGTAAATCAGCCCCAGCATTTT. This codes for CASSRVNQPQHF.

CDR3 protein: CASSRMDRDTEAFF. The DNA of the CDR3 is TGCGCCAGCAGCCGGATGGACAGGGACACTGAAGCTTTCTTT. The chain has TRBV5-1 and TRBJ1-1; TRBD1 matches 8 bases. J lost 3 bases, V lost 4 bases, and 5 bases had no gene match. The CDR3 sequence is 14 residues long. The germline CDR1 and CDR2 sequences are SGHRS and YFSETQ. Variable domain in full (rest from reference TRBV5-1 and TRBJ1-1): KAGVTQTPRYLIKTRGQQVTLSCSPISGHRSVSWYQQTPGQGLQFLFEYFSETQRNKGNFPGRFSGRQFSNSRSEMNVSTLELGDSALYLCASSRMDRDTEAFFGQGTRLTVV.

This chain joins TRBV13 and TRBJ2-5, with TRBD1 matching 7 bases. Germline lookup yields CDR1 PRHDT and CDR2 FYEKMQ (reference sequence). The ends lost 5 bases at V and 4 bases at J; junction bases unmatched: 10. CDR3 length equals 15 residues. In nucleotides, the CDR3 is TGTGCCAGCAGCATGCAGAGGGGACAGAGAGAGACCCAGTACTTC. Residues: CASSMQRGQRETQYF.

This clone was seen once. This chain links TRBV20-1 with TRBJ2-1; D uncertain. The V gene's germline CDR1 is DFQATT and CDR2 SNEGSKA (reference sequence). V was cut by 4 bases and J by 4 bases, with 2 bases left in between. This CDR3 comprises 10 residues. The CDR3: CSATYNEQFF. The CDR3 DNA follows: TGCAGTGCTACGTACAATGAGCAGTTCTTC.

The chain recombines TRBV7-2 with TRBJ1-2, with D possibly being TRBD1 (6 bases). V gave up 5 bases and J gave up 5 bases, with 15 bases separating them. In germline, CDR1 is SGHTA, CDR2 FQGNSA. The CDR3 spans 14 residues. The CDR3 loop is CASSPRGSSYGYTF. The DNA for the CDR3 is TGTGCCAGCAGCCCCAGGGGTTCGAGTTATGGCTACACCTTC.

The rearrangement uses TRBV2 and TRBJ2-7; TRBD1 matches 7 bases. Germline V gives CDR1 SNHLY, CDR2 FYNNEI. The CDR3 spans 13 residues. The trim removed 8 bases at V and 0 bases at J, leaving 4 bases unmatched. CDR3 nucleotides: TGTGCCAGCCTCCGGGACAGCTCCTACGAGCAGTACTTC. Protein: CASLRDSSYEQYF. The variable domain in full, completed from reference TRBV2 and TRBJ2-7, reads EPEVTQTPSHQVTQMGQEVILRCVPISNHLYFYWYRQILGQKVEFLVSFYNNEISEKSEIFDDQFSVERPDGSNFTLKIRSTKLEDSAMYFCASLRDSSYEQYFGPGTRLTVT.

The chain is built from TRBV6-6 and TRBJ2-3; tentatively, D is TRBD1 (6 bases). CDR3 size: 12 residues. The germline CDR1 and CDR2 sequences are MNHNY and SVGAGI (reference sequence). V was pared by 6 bases and J by 10 bases, with 14 bases between. The CDR3 sequence: CASSAVQGSQYF. The CDR3 DNA follows: TGTGCCAGCAGCGCGGTCCAGGGGTCGCAGTATTTT.

In nucleotides, the CDR3 is TGTGCCAGCTCACCACGACAGAGCTCCTACGAGCAGTACGTC. Protein: CASSPRQSSYEQYV. The chain has TRBV18 and TRBJ2-7, with D maybe TRBD1 (5 bases). V was pared by 1 base and J by 0 bases, with 7 bases between. CDR3 length: 14 amino acids. Per the germline V gene, CDR1 is KGHSH and CDR2 is LQKENI.

The chain is built from TRBV10-2 and TRBJ2-5; 7 bases agree with TRBD2. The V and J ends lost 8 bases and 1 base, in that order; junction bases with no gene match: 4. This CDR3 is 13 amino acids long. Germline CDR1 WSHSY, CDR2 SAAADI. The CDR3 loop is CASAGTTQETQYF. The CDR3 DNA reads as TGCGCCAGCGCTGGGACTACCCAAGAGACCCAGTACTTC.

The CDR3 DNA reads TGTGCCAGCAGTGGACAGGGAAAAAACTATGGCTACACCTTC. This sequence encodes CASSGQGKNYGYTF. The V and J genes are TRBV2 and TRBJ1-2, with 7 bases identical to TRBD1. This CDR3 is 14 amino acids long. Germline loops: CDR1 SNHLY, CDR2 FYNNEI. J lost 2 bases, V lost 4 bases, and 4 bases had no gene match.

V usage is TRBV10-3 and J usage is TRBJ2-3; D is unclear. The CDR3 runs 15 residues. V was clipped by 4 bases and J by 0 bases, with 11 bases between them. The germline V gene has CDR1 ENHRY and CDR2 SYGVKD. The chain's CDR3 is CAISAGGASTDTQYF. The DNA of the CDR3 is TGTGCCATCAGTGCCGGCGGCGCTAGCACAGATACGCAGTATTTT.

This rearrangement joins TRBV5-4 to TRBJ1-2; D perhaps matches TRBD1 (5 bases). The V end was cut by 0 bases, the J end by 5 bases, with 8 bases between. CDR1 and CDR2 from the germline V gene are SGHNT and YYREEE (reference sequence). This CDR3 spans 13 amino acids. The CDR3: CASSLVGVYGYTF. The CDR3 nucleotides read TGTGCCAGCAGCTTGGTAGGGGTATATGGCTACACCTTC.

The rearrangement links TRBV19 to TRBJ1-1, with D possibly being TRBD1 (6 bases). CDR3 size: 16 residues. Germline V gives CDR1 LNHDA, CDR2 SQIVND (reference sequence). Deletions cut 3 bases from V and 0 bases from J, with 14 bases between. The DNA for the CDR3 is TGTGCCAGTAGTATCGGACAGTCGGGCGTGAACACTGAAGCTTTCTTT. This codes for CASSIGQSGVNTEAFF.

V is TRBV19 and J is TRBJ1-1, with 9 bases aligning to TRBD1. The junction had 4 bases not matched to a gene; V was cut back by 7 bases and J by 1 base. Germline CDR1 and CDR2: LNHDA and SQIVND (reference sequence). This CDR3 is built from 14 residues. CDR3 loop: CASNMGQGNTEAFF. CDR3 nucleotides: TGTGCCAGTAACATGGGACAGGGGAACACTGAAGCTTTCTTT.

The chain couples TRBV7-2 to TRBJ1-2; 7 nucleotides align to TRBD1. The germline V gene encodes CDR1 SGHTA and CDR2 FQGNSA. J lost 2 bases, V lost 5 bases, and 11 bases had no gene match. This CDR3 has 16 amino acids. The CDR3 nucleotides are TGTGCCAGCAGCCTAGACAGGGCCCTCTTAAACTATGGCTACACCTTC. Translated, it gives CASSLDRALLNYGYTF.